This passage covers 16 T cell receptor beta chains from one sample sequenced in a study of blood T cell repertoires in COVID-19. The method was immunoSEQ multiplex PCR; TCRdb's version includes in-frame clones alone and lacks a portion of them. The sample has about 130,000 clones; under 90% are singletons. Input material: peripheral blood. These receptors were collected from a woman aged 55 to 70 with active or convalescent COVID-19.

This chain joins TRBV4-2 and TRBJ1-5, with unresolved D. The CDR3 sequence is 16 residues long. CDR1 is LGHNA and CDR2 is YNFKEQ in the germline V gene. V dropped 0 bases and J dropped 0 bases, with 9 bases sitting between them. In DNA, the CDR3 is TGTGCCAGCAGCCAAGAAACAGTAAATAGCAATCAGCCCCAGCATTTT. Residues: CASSQETVNSNQPQHF.

J is TRBJ2-3 and V is TRBV14, with 10 bases that match TRBD2. Germline V gene sequence: CDR1 SGHDN, CDR2 FVKESK. Trimming took 1 base from V and 4 from J; bases not matched to a gene: 8. This CDR3 contains 17 residues. The CDR3 bases are TGTGCCAGCAGCCAAGTCCTCCCCAGCGGGGGGGCAGATACGCAGTATTTT. Amino acids: CASSQVLPSGGADTQYF.

This clone turned up a few times. The V gene is TRBV28, the J gene TRBJ2-7, with TRBD2 matching 13 bases. The CDR3 totals 15 residues. Looked up from germline, CDR1 is MDHEN and CDR2 is SYDVKM. The V gene end was trimmed by 5 bases and the J gene end by 4 bases; junction bases not matched to a gene: 5. CDR3 DNA sequence: TGTGCCAGCAGTATACTAGCGGGAGGGCGGTACGAGCAGTACTTC. It is translated as CASSILAGGRYEQYF.

The chain links TRBV28 to TRBJ1-1; no clear D. The CDR3 consists of 15 residues. Germline CDR1 is MDHEN and CDR2 is SYDVKM. V shed 5 bases and J shed 4 bases, with 17 bases lying between them. Here the CDR3 DNA reads TGTGCCAGCAGTCCGCCTGAGGTGAAGAGCACTGAAGCTTTCTTT. Its protein is CASSPPEVKSTEAFF. Using reference TRBV28 and TRBJ1-1 for the parts outside the CDR3, the full variable domain is DVKVTQSSRYLVKRTGEKVFLECVQDMDHENMFWYRQDPGLGLRLIYFSYDVKMKEKGDIPEGYSVSREKKERFSLILESASTNQTSMYLCASSPPEVKSTEAFFGQGTRLTVV.

V gene TRBV4-1 combines with J gene TRBJ2-7, with 9 nucleotides matching TRBD1. Germline V gives CDR1 MGHRA, CDR2 YSYEKL. The CDR3 extends over 15 amino acids. V was pared by 3 bases and J by 4 bases, with 7 bases of the junction left unmatched. The CDR3 loop reads CASSHPGQGSYEQYF. The CDR3 DNA is TGCGCCAGCAGCCACCCGGGACAGGGATCATACGAGCAGTACTTC.

The rearrangement links TRBV13 to TRBJ1-5; D uncertain. CDR1 and CDR2 from the germline V gene are PRHDT and FYEKMQ (reference sequence). This CDR3 contains 15 residues. The V and J ends lost 4 bases and 7 bases respectively, with 17 bases between them. CDR3 DNA: TGTGCCAGCAGCTCCAACATGCGATTCAGGCAGCCCCAGCATTTT. Translated: CASSSNMRFRQPQHF.

The gene calls are TRBV3-1 (or the pseudogene TRBV3-2) and TRBJ1-1; the D gene is possibly TRBD1 (5 bases). From germline, CDR1 is LGHDT and CDR2 YNNKEL (reference sequence). The CDR3 runs 15 residues. Trimming took off 1 base at V and 7 bases at J, with 16 bases between the two ends. CDR3 sequence: CASSQAGVRFHEAFF. The DNA of the CDR3 is TGTGCCAGCAGCCAAGCGGGGGTTAGGTTCCATGAAGCTTTCTTT.

CDR3 sequence (DNA): TGCAGCGTTGAAGGGACAGGGGCCATCTCCTACGAGCAGTACTTC. Its translation: CSVEGTGAISYEQYF. This sequence joins TRBV29-1 and TRBJ2-7, with 9 bases aligning to TRBD1. V shed 1 base and J 0 bases; nucleotides not matched to a gene: 4. The CDR3 has 15 amino acids. From germline, CDR1 is SQVTM and CDR2 ANQGSEA.

This clone was seen a few times. The chain carries TRBV19 and TRBJ1-5, with D tentatively TRBD1 (5 bases). This CDR3 contains 15 residues. V was trimmed by 7 bases and J by 5 bases, leaving 18 bases between them. Germline-derived CDR1 and CDR2 are LNHDA and SQIVND (reference sequence). The CDR3 nucleotides are TGTGCCAGTACCCTTGGGGGGAGAAACTATCAGCCCCAGCATTTT. It translates to CASTLGGRNYQPQHF.

The chain recombines TRBV28 with TRBJ1-1; no clear D. The V gene lost 3 bases and the J gene lost 8 bases, with 10 bases spanning the gap. There are 12 residues in the CDR3. Germline V gives CDR1 MDHEN, CDR2 SYDVKM. The CDR3 reads CASSLNSYEAFF. The CDR3 DNA reads TGTGCCAGCAGTTTGAACAGTTACGAAGCTTTCTTT.

This clone appeared once. V and J are TRBV3-1 (or the pseudogene TRBV3-2) and TRBJ1-4, with D unclear. The CDR3 has 14 residues. Germline V gives CDR1 LGHDT, CDR2 YNNKEL (reference sequence). The germline V and J ends were trimmed by 6 bases and 2 bases, with 10 bases remaining between them. CDR3 bases: TGTGCCAGCAGTGCGGATCGTACTAATGAAAAACTGTTTTTT. Its protein product is CASSADRTNEKLFF.

This clone was seen only once. The V gene is TRBV19, the J gene TRBJ2-2, with D unresolved. The CDR3 sequence is 14 residues long. V lost 4 bases and J 6 bases, leaving 12 bases between the germline ends. From germline, CDR1 is LNHDA and CDR2 SQIVND (reference sequence). The CDR3 sequence is CASSTQDLAGELFF. The CDR3 nucleotides read TGTGCCAGTAGTACGCAAGATCTAGCCGGGGAGCTGTTTTTT.

J is TRBJ1-3 and V is TRBV29-1; D gene ambiguous. V was clipped by 3 bases and J by 2 bases, with 8 bases between them. The CDR3 contains 13 residues. From germline, CDR1 is SQVTM and CDR2 ANQGSEA. CDR3 protein: CSVEARAGNTIYF. The CDR3, as DNA: TGCAGCGTTGAGGCCCGGGCTGGAAACACCATATATTTT.

The genes are TRBV14 and TRBJ2-3; D gene unclear. Trimming pared 4 bases from V and 1 base from J, leaving 12 bases between. The CDR3 consists of 15 residues. Germline assignment: CDR1 SGHDN and CDR2 FVKESK. The CDR3 DNA sequence: TGTGCCAGCAGCCCAGGAATCAAACGCACAGATACGCAGTATTTT. Translated: CASSPGIKRTDTQYF.

J is TRBJ2-1 and V is TRBV7-2, with no clear D. Trimming removed 1 base from V and 12 bases from J, with 13 bases in between. The CDR3 consists of 13 residues. The germline V gene encodes CDR1 SGHTA and CDR2 FQGNSA. CDR3: CASSLEGVARQFF. The CDR3 DNA reads TGTGCCAGCAGCTTAGAAGGAGTCGCAAGGCAGTTCTTC.

J is TRBJ2-3 and V is TRBV5-1; possibly TRBD1 for D (6 bases). V was shortened by 4 bases and J by 0 bases, with 12 bases between the two germline ends. CDR1 is SGHRS, CDR2 YFSETQ, per germline. CDR3 length equals 15 residues. The CDR3, as DNA: TGCGCCAGCAGCCCATACAGGGACAGCACAGATACGCAGTATTTT. Translated: CASSPYRDSTDTQYF.